This T cell receptor (beta chain) was recorded in a study of OX40 agonist ivuxolimab in advanced cancers. At the level of the study: Every 2 weeks, patients got intravenous ivuxolimab at one of six dose levels (0.01-10 mg/kg). Partial responses occurred in three patients (one hepatocellular carcinoma, two cutaneous melanoma). Points from the study as a whole: CD8+ T cells were the subset that, on average, had more expanded clones than CD4+.

Between the trimmed V and J ends, which lost 4 bases and 1 base, there was a span of 13 bases. Germline V CDR1 and CDR2: MNHNY, SVGAGI (reference sequence). The CDR3 is made up of 15 amino acids. In regard to this clone: Its antigen is undetermined.

Clones were read by immunoSEQ multiplex PCR, and TCRdb kept only the in-frame ones, dropping some. The table includes 9,500 to 15,000 clones, over 75% detected once. This sequence joins TRBV6-6 and TRBJ1-1; perhaps TRBD1 as D (5 bases). The specimen was CD4+ or CD8+ T cells sorted from blood, collected in a trial of the OX40 agonist ivuxolimab. The sequence came from an adult with an advanced solid tumor such as melanoma, head and neck, liver or kidney cancer. The CDR3 loop is CASSFPGRGNTEAFF. CDR3 nucleotide sequence: TGTGCCAGCAGTTTTCCGGGACGGGGGAACACTGAAGCTTTCTTT.